This record concerns one T cell receptor (beta chain) sequence. This sample is part of a study of blood T cell repertoires in COVID-19. Study-level background: Samples representing acute and convalescent COVID-19 were sourced from the United States, Italy and Spain.

TCRdb's table, derived via immunoSEQ multiplex PCR, lists solely in-frame clones and lacks some. Of about 190,000 clones in the sample, roughly 80% are singletons; the top ten hold around 12%. V was shortened by 0 bases and J by 3 bases, with 9 bases between the two germline ends. The CDR3 spans 15 residues. Germline lookup yields CDR1 KGHDR and CDR2 SFDVKD. Material for sequencing was peripheral blood. This receptor was identified in a woman aged 45-60 years with acute or convalescent COVID-19. The genes are TRBV24-1 and TRBJ2-3, with D possibly TRBD1 on 6 matching bases. This CDR3 reads CATSDLGGGTDTQYF. The CDR3 DNA follows: TGTGCCACCAGTGATTTGGGGGGCGGTACAGATACGCAGTATTTT.